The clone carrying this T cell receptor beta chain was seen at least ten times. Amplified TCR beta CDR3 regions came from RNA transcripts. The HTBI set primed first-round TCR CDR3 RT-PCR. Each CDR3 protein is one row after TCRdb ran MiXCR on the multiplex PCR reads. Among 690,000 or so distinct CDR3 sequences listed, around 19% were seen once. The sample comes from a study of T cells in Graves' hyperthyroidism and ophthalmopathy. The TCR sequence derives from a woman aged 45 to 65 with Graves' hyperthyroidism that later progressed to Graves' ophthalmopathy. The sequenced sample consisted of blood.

CDR3 coding DNA: TGCAGTGCAGGGAAGGCAGGGGCGTACAATGAGCAGTTCTTC. This translates into CSAGKAGAYNEQFF. This chain uses TRBV20-1 with TRBJ2-1, with D perhaps TRBD1 (6 bases). Trimming shortened V by 6 bases and J by 4 bases, and 16 bases separated the two germline ends. The CDR3 extends over 14 amino acids. From germline, CDR1 is DFQATT and CDR2 SNEGSKA (reference sequence).